What follows are 5 T cell receptor beta chains derived from one specimen sequenced in a study of PD-1 blockade in classical Hodgkin lymphoma. The time point was: cycle 4 day 1 (C4D1), after six to seven weeks of nivolumab. Every patient experienced relapse after autologous stem cell transplantation, and brentuximab vedotin exposure varied. Sequenced by immunoSEQ multiplex PCR; TCRdb stores in-frame clones only, minus some. This sample has tens of thousands of clones, with about 90% found just once. Sample: peripheral blood mononuclear cells (PBMCs), taken before the fourth cycle of nivolumab. The origin of the receptors is a human donor with classical Hodgkin lymphoma.

This clone was picked up one time. The chain is built from TRBV7-3 and TRBJ2-1, with TRBD1 matching over 7 bases. The J segment lost 7 bases and the V segment lost 4 bases, leaving 1 base of the junction unmatched. From germline, CDR1 is SGHTA and CDR2 FQGTGA. The CDR3 is made up of 12 amino acids. DNA of the CDR3: TGTGCCAGCAGCTCACAGGGGAATGAGCAGTTCTTC. Protein product: CASSSQGNEQFF. The full variable domain, completed using reference TRBV7-3 and TRBJ2-1, is GAGVSQTPSNKVTEKGKYVELRCDPISGHTALYWYRQSLGQGPEFLIYFQGTGAADDSGLPNDRFFAVRPEGSVSTLKIQRTERGDSAVYLCASSSQGNEQFFGPGTRLTVL.

V is TRBV5-1 and J is TRBJ2-1, with D possibly being TRBD1 (5 bases). The V and J ends lost 2 bases and 4 bases respectively, with 10 bases between them. CDR1 and CDR2 from the germline V gene are SGHRS and YFSETQ. CDR3 length: 14 amino acids. The CDR3 coding sequence is TGCGCCAGCAGCTTTTCCACAGGTTACAATGAGCAGTTCTTC. Translated: CASSFSTGYNEQFF.

The chain employs TRBV5-6 and TRBJ2-1, with a possible D match to TRBD2 (6 bases). CDR3 length: 14 amino acids. From germline, CDR1 is SGHDT and CDR2 YYEEEE. Trimming shortened V by 4 bases and J by 6 bases, and 14 bases separated the two germline ends. The CDR3 sequence is CASSHPGTLNEQFF. DNA for the CDR3: TGTGCCAGCAGCCATCCCGGGACTCTCAATGAGCAGTTCTTC.

The rearrangement uses TRBV5-6 and TRBJ2-1, with unresolved D. Germline V gene sequence: CDR1 SGHDT, CDR2 YYEEEE. Trimming took 0 bases from V and 0 from J, leaving 7 bases between them. CDR3 length: 15 residues. CDR3 residues: CASSLEQSSYNEQFF. CDR3 DNA sequence: TGTGCCAGCAGCTTGGAGCAGAGCTCCTACAATGAGCAGTTCTTC. Variable domain in full (rest from reference TRBV5-6 and TRBJ2-1): DAGVTQSPTHLIKTRGQQVTLRCSPKSGHDTVSWYQQALGQGPQFIFQYYEEEERQRGNFPDRFSGHQFPNYSSELNVNALLLGDSALYLCASSLEQSSYNEQFFGPGTRLTVL.

The chain is built from TRBV9 and TRBJ2-1, with 7 bases fitting TRBD1. CDR1 and CDR2 from the germline V gene are SGDLS and YYNGEE. V was pared by 4 bases and J by 7 bases, with 5 bases of the junction left unmatched. The CDR3 is 13 amino acids. The CDR3 sequence is CASSPPDRNEQFF. The CDR3 DNA is TGTGCCAGCAGCCCCCCGGACAGGAATGAGCAGTTCTTC.